Following are 15 T cell receptor beta chains from one sample sequenced in a study of blood T cells in healthy people across ages. Through a sample-barcoded 5' primer and a J-beta primer mix, a second PCR was run for roughly 6 to 12 cycles. One entry per CDR3 protein results from TCRdb running MiXCR on the 5' RACE reads. The sample lists 1.5 million to 2 million distinct CDR3 sequences, roughly 49% occurring once. Specimen: blood. All receptors come from a woman aged 40-49 years in good health.

This chain uses TRBV4-2 with TRBJ2-5; 7 positions agree with TRBD2. J gave up 9 bases and V 4 bases, and 14 bases lay outside the gene matches. Germline CDR1 LGHNA, CDR2 YNFKEQ. The CDR3 covers 15 residues. For the CDR3, the DNA is TGTGCCAGCAGCCCGCGCTTGGCGGGGGATAGGGCCCAGTACTTC. This sequence encodes CASSPRLAGDRAQYF.

The chain recombines TRBV7-3 with TRBJ2-3, with 8 bases lining up with TRBD2. CDR3 length: 15 residues. Germline CDR1 reads SGHTA; CDR2 reads FQGTGA. With V trimmed by 5 bases and J by 2 bases, 6 bases remained unmatched. The CDR3 DNA follows: TGTGCCAGCAGCCGCGGGGGGCAACACACAGATACGCAGTATTTT. Its protein is CASSRGGQHTDTQYF.

This chain joins TRBV7-2 and TRBJ1-2; D not certain. Germline V CDR1 and CDR2: SGHTA, FQGNSA. Trimming pared 1 base from V and 0 bases from J, leaving 18 bases between. The CDR3 is made up of 18 amino acids. The CDR3 reads CASSLVSSGLGSNYGYTF. DNA for the CDR3: TGTGCCAGCAGCTTAGTATCCTCAGGTCTAGGGTCTAACTATGGCTACACCTTC.

This chain joins TRBV20-1 and TRBJ2-1; TRBD1 matches at 9 bases. Per germline, CDR1 DFQATT and CDR2 SNEGSKA (reference sequence). V shed 0 bases and J 10 bases; nucleotides not matched to a gene: 10. CDR3 length: 15 residues. The CDR3 nucleotides read TGCAGTGCTAGAGACGGGGGACAGGGAGCCCGGGAGCAGTTCTTC. Translating gives CSARDGGQGAREQFF.

The rearrangement uses TRBV20-1 and TRBJ2-3; TRBD1 aligns across 11 bases. The CDR3 loop spans 13 amino acids. Losses at the gene ends were 6 bases for V and 7 bases for J; bases not matched to a gene: 6. CDR1 and CDR2 (germline): DFQATT, SNEGSKA (reference sequence). CDR3 sequence (DNA): TGCAGTGCCGGGACAGGGGGATTGAATACGCAGTATTTT. It specifies CSAGTGGLNTQYF.

The J gene is TRBJ2-1, the V gene TRBV11-3; maybe TRBD1 (6 bases). CDR1 and CDR2 from the germline V gene are SGHNT and YENEEA. The V end was cut by 5 bases, the J end by 7 bases, with 15 bases between. The CDR3 runs to 14 residues. The CDR3 coding sequence is TGTGCCAGCAGCCTCCGAGGACAGTGGAATGAGCAGTTCTTC. This translates into CASSLRGQWNEQFF.

The rearrangement links TRBV6-5 to TRBJ2-5, with TRBD2 matching 11 bases. The CDR3 runs to 17 residues. Germline V gene data show CDR1 as MNHEY and CDR2 as SVGAGI. V shed 3 bases and J 1 base; nucleotides not matched to a gene: 7. This chain's CDR3 is CASSYTLAGASQETQYF. CDR3 DNA: TGTGCCAGCAGTTATACACTAGCGGGGGCGTCCCAAGAGACCCAGTACTTC.

The chain has TRBV20-1 and TRBJ2-7; D call uncertain. Germline V gene sequence: CDR1 DFQATT, CDR2 SNEGSKA (reference sequence). The CDR3 contains 16 residues. V lost 0 bases and J lost 4, with 19 bases in between. The CDR3 nucleotides read TGCAGTGCTAGAGATTGGATAGAACCAGAAGGTTACGAGCAGTACTTC. As protein: CSARDWIEPEGYEQYF.

The J gene is TRBJ1-5, the V gene TRBV7-2, with D unresolved. Trimming removed 2 bases from V and 0 bases from J, with 11 bases in between. From germline, CDR1 is SGHTA and CDR2 FQGNSA. This CDR3 region has 16 residues. The CDR3 nucleotides are TGTGCCAGCAGCTTATCTTCGGGGTATAGCAATCAGCCCCAGCATTTT. The encoded protein is CASSLSSGYSNQPQHF.

The chain couples TRBV4-1 to TRBJ1-6, with a tentative D call TRBD1 (6 bases). V shed 0 bases and J shed 8 bases, with 14 bases lying between them. The CDR3 is made up of 16 amino acids. The germline V gene encodes CDR1 MGHRA and CDR2 YSYEKL. CDR3 region: CASSQDLGGSDSPLHF. For the CDR3, the DNA is TGCGCCAGCAGCCAAGACTTAGGGGGTTCGGATTCACCCCTCCACTTT.

This clonotype occurred a few times. The chain uses TRBV4-3 and TRBJ2-7, with a weak D call TRBD2 (6 bases). This CDR3 contains 13 residues. From germline, CDR1 is LGHNA and CDR2 YSLEER. V was shortened by 1 base and J by 7 bases, with 11 bases between the two germline ends. CDR3 loop: CASSQGDAGEQYF. Written as DNA, the CDR3 is TGCGCCAGCAGCCAAGGGGACGCGGGGGAGCAGTACTTC.

This clonotype was recorded at least ten times. The chain is built from TRBV29-1 and TRBJ1-2; 9 bases are shared with TRBD1. The CDR3 spans 14 residues. Germline V gene lookup returns CDR1 SQVTM and CDR2 ANQGSEA. V lost 6 bases to trimming and J lost 4 bases; unmatched junction nucleotides: 9. CDR3 sequence (DNA): TGCAGCGTCGCGGGACAGGGATCCCTCTATGGCTACACCTTC. It yields the protein CSVAGQGSLYGYTF.

The chain carries TRBV15 and TRBJ2-3; 8 bases are shared with TRBD2. This CDR3 is built from 18 residues. Trimming at V came to 5 bases and at J to 4 bases, leaving 17 bases not matched to a gene. CDR1 is LNHNV, CDR2 YYDKDF, per germline (reference sequence). CDR3 amino acids: CATSGQGLGTRGPDTQYF. In nucleotides, the CDR3 is TGTGCCACCAGCGGCCAGGGGCTGGGGACTAGGGGCCCAGATACGCAGTATTTT.

The chain joins TRBV7-2 to TRBJ2-3; 11 bases align to TRBD2. This CDR3 comprises 15 residues. V dropped 6 bases and J dropped 5; count of bases not matched to a gene: 7. From germline, CDR1 is SGHTA and CDR2 FQGNSA. CDR3 amino acids: CASSPSGGQVDTQYF. Written as DNA, the CDR3 is TGTGCCAGCAGTCCTAGCGGGGGGCAAGTAGATACGCAGTATTTT.

V and J are TRBV2 and TRBJ1-5; D unclear. This CDR3 is 14 amino acids long. V lost 5 bases, J lost 0 bases, and 8 bases lay in between. The germline V gene encodes CDR1 SNHLY and CDR2 FYNNEI. CDR3 protein: CASSRRISNQPQHF. CDR3 DNA sequence: TGTGCCAGCAGTCGCCGGATTAGCAATCAGCCCCAGCATTTT.